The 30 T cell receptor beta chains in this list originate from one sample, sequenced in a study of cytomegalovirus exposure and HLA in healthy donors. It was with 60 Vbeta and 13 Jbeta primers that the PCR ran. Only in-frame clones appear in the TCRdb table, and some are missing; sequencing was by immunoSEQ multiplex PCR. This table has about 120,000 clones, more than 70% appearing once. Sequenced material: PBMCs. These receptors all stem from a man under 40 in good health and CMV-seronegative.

The CDR3 protein is CASSPIGHPPYEQYF. The CDR3 DNA is TGTGCCAGCAGCCCCATCGGACATCCTCCCTACGAGCAGTACTTC. V is TRBV6-5 and J is TRBJ2-7; tentative D call: TRBD1 (5 bases). This CDR3 spans 15 amino acids. Trimming stripped 6 bases from V and 2 bases from J, with 17 bases between. Germline V gene sequence: CDR1 MNHEY, CDR2 SVGAGI.

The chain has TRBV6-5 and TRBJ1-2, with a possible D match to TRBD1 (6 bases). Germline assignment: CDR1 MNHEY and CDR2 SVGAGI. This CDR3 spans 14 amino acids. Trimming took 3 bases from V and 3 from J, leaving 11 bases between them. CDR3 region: CASSYGQLDYGYTF. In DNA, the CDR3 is TGTGCCAGCAGTTATGGACAGCTCGACTATGGCTACACCTTC.

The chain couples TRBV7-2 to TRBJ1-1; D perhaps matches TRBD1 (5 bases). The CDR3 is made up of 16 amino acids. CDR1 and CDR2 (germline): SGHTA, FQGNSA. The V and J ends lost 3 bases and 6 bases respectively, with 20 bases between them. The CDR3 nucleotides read TGTGCCAGCAGCTTTAGGGCGACGGGCTTAGGGGCTGAAGCTTTCTTT. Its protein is CASSFRATGLGAEAFF.

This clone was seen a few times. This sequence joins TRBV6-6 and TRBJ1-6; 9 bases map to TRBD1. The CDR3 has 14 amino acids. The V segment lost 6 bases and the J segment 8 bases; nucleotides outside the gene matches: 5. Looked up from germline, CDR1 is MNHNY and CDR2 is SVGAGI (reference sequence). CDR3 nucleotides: TGTGCCAGCAGCTACAGGGGGCTTGATTCACCCCTCCACTTT. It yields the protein CASSYRGLDSPLHF.

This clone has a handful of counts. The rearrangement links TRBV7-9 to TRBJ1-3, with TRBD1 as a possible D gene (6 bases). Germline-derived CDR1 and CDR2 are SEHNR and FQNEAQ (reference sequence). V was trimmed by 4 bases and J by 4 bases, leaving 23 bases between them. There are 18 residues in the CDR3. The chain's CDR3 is CASSSSTTGALEGNTIYF. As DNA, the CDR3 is TGTGCCAGCAGCTCAAGCACGACAGGAGCCCTCGAAGGAAACACCATATATTTT. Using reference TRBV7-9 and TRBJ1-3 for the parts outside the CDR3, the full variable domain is DTGVSQNPRHKITKRGQNVTFRCDPISEHNRLYWYRQTLGQGPEFLTYFQNEAQLEKSRLLSDRFSAERPKGSFSTLEIQRTEQGDSAMYLCASSSSTTGALEGNTIYFGEGSWLTVV.

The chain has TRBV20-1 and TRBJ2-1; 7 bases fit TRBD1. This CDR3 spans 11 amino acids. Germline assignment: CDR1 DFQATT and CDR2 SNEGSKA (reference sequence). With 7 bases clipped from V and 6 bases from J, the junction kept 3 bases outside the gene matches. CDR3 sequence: CSGTGPNEQFF. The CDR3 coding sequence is TGCAGTGGGACAGGCCCCAATGAGCAGTTCTTC.

In DNA, the CDR3 is TGTGCCAGCAGCCGAACTAGCGGGGGGATCTACAATGAGCAGTTCTTC. Its translation is CASSRTSGGIYNEQFF. The V and J genes are TRBV11-2 and TRBJ2-1; 12 bases line up with TRBD2. This CDR3 has 16 residues. The germline CDR1 and CDR2 sequences are SGHAT and FQNNGV. V was clipped by 5 bases and J by 3 bases; unmatched bases: 5.

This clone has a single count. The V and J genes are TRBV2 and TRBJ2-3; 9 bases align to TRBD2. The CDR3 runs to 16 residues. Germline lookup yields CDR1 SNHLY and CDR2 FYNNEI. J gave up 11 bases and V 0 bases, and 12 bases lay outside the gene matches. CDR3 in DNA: TGTGCCAGCAGTGAAGCTACTTTGGGACTAGCAGGACTGCAGTATTTT. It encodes CASSEATLGLAGLQYF.

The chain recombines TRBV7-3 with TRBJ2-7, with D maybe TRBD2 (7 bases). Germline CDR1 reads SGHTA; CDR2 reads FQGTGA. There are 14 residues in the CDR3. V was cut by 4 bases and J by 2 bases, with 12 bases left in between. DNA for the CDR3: TGTGCCAGCAGCTGGGGGGGGCCCACCTACGAGCAGTACTTC. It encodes CASSWGGPTYEQYF.

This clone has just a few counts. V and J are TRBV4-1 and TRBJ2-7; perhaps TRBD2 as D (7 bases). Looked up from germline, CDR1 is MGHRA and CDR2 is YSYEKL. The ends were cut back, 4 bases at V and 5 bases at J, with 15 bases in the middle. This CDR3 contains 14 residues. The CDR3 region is CASSRGWGGNEQYF. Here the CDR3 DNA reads TGCGCCAGCAGCCGGGGCTGGGGGGGCAACGAGCAGTACTTC.

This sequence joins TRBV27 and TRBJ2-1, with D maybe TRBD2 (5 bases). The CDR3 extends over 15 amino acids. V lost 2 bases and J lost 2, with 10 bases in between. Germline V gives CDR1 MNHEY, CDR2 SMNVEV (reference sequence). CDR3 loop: CASSLLVGAYNEQFF. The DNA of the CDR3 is TGTGCCAGCAGTTTACTGGTGGGAGCCTACAATGAGCAGTTCTTC.

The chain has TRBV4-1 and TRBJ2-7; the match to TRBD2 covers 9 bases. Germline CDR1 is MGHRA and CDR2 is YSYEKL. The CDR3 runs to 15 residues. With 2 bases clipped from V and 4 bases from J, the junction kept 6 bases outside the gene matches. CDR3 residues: CASSQRSGGPYEQYF. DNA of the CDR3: TGCGCCAGCAGCCAACGCAGCGGGGGGCCTTACGAGCAGTACTTC.

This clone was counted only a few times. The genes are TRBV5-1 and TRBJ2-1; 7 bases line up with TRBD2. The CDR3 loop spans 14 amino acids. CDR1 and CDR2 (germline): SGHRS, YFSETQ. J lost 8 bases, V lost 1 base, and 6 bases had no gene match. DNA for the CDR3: TGCGCCAGCAGCTTGTTTGCTAGCGGCGATGAGCAGTTCTTC. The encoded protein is CASSLFASGDEQFF.

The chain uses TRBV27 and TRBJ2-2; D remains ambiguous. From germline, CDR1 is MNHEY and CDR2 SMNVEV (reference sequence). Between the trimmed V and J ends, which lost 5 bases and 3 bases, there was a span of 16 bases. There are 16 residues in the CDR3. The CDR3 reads CASSPHSAVDTGELFF. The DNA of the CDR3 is TGTGCCAGCAGTCCACATTCTGCGGTGGACACCGGGGAGCTGTTTTTT.

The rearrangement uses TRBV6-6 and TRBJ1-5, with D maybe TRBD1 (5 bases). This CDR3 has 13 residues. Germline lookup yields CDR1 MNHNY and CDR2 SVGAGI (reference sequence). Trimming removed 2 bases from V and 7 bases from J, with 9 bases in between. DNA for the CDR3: TGTGCCAGCAGTTACCGGGGGGGGCAGCCCCAGCATTTT. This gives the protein CASSYRGGQPQHF.

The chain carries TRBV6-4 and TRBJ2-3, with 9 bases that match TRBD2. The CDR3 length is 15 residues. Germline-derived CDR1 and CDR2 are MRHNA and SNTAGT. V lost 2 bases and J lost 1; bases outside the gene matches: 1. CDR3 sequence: CASSDASGGTDTQYF. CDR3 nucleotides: TGTGCCAGCAGTGACGCTAGCGGGGGCACAGATACGCAGTATTTT.

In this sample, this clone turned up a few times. The CDR3 is CASSPTSGMADTQYF. The CDR3 nucleotides are TGTGCCAGCAGCCCCACTAGCGGGATGGCAGATACGCAGTATTTT. The chain is built from TRBV7-9 and TRBJ2-3, with TRBD2 matching over 10 bases. V lost 5 bases and J lost 4; bases outside the gene matches: 6. The germline V gene encodes CDR1 SEHNR and CDR2 FQNEAQ (reference sequence). This CDR3 spans 15 amino acids.

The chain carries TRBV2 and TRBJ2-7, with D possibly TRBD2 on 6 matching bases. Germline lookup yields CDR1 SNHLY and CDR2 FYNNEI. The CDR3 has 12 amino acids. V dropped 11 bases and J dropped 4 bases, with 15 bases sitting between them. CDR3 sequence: CAAGRQEYEQYF. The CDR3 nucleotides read TGTGCCGCGGGACGTCAGGAGTACGAGCAGTACTTC.

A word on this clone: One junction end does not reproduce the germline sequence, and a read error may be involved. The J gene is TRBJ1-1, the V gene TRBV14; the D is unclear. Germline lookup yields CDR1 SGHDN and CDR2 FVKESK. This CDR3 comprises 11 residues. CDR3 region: CASSQDTGNPF. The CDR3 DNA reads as TGTGCCAGCAGCCAAGATACCGGGAACCCCTTT.

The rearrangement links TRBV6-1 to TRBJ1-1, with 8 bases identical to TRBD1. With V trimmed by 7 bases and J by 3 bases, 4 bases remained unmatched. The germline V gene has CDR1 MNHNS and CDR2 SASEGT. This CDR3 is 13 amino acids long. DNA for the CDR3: TGTGCCAGCAATGACAGGGGCGACACTGAAGCTTTCTTT. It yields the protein CASNDRGDTEAFF.

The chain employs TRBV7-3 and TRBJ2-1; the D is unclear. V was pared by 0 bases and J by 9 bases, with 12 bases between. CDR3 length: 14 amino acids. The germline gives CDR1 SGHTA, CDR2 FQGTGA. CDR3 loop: CASSLTIQVGEQFF. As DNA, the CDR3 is TGTGCCAGCAGCTTAACCATTCAGGTGGGTGAGCAGTTCTTC.

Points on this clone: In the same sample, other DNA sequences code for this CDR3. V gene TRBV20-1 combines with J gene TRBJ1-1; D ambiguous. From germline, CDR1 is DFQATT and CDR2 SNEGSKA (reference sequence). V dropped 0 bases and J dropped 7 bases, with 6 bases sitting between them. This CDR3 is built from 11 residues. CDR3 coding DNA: TGCAGTGCTAGAGATCGAGGTGAAGCTTTCTTT. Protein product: CSARDRGEAFF.

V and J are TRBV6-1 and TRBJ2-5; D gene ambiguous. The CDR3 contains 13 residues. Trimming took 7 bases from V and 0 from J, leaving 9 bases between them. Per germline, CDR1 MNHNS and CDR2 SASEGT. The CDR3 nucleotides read TGTGCCAGCACTGCCAGATACCAAGAGACCCAGTACTTC. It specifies CASTARYQETQYF.

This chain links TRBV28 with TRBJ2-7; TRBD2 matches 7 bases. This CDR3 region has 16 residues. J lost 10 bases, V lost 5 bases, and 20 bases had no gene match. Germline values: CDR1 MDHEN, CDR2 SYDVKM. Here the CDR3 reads CASSGPQTSSLRRQYF. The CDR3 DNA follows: TGTGCCAGCAGTGGCCCCCAGACTAGCTCCCTCCGACGCCAGTACTTC.

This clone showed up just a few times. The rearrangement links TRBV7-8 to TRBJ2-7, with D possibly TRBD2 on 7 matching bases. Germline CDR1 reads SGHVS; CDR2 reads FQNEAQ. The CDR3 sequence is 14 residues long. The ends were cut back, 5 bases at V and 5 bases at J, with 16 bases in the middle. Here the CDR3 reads CASSNGGAGDEQYF. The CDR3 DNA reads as TGTGCCAGCAGCAATGGGGGGGCCGGGGACGAGCAGTACTTC.

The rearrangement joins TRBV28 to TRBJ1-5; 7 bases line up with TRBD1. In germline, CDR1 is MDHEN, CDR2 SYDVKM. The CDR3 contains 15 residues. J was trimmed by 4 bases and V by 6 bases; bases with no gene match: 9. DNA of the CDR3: TGTGCCAGCAGGCTACAGGGACAGTCTAATCAGCCCCAGCATTTT. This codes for CASRLQGQSNQPQHF.

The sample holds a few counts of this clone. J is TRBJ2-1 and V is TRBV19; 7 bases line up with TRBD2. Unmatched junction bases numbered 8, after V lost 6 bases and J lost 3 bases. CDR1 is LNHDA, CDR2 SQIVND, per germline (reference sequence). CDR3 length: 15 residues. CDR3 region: CASRGIAGGYNEQFF. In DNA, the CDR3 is TGTGCCAGTAGAGGAATAGCGGGCGGCTACAATGAGCAGTTCTTC.

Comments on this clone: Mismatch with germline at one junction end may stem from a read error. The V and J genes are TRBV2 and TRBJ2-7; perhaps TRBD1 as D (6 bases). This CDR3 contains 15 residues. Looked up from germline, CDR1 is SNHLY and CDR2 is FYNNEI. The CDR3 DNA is TGTGCCAGCAGTGAAATGACAGGAATTTCCGGGTTGCTACTTTTT. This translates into CASSEMTGISGLLLF. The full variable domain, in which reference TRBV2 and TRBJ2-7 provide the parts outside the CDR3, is EPEVTQTPSHQVTQMGQEVILRCVPISNHLYFYWYRQILGQKVEFLVSFYNNEISEKSEIFDDQFSVERPDGSNFTLKIRSTKLEDSAMYFCASSEMTGISGLLLFGPGTRLTVT.

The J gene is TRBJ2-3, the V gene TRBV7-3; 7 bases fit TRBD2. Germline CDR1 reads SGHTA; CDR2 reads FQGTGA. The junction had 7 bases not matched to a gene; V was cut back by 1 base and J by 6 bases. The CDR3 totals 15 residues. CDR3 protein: CASSLIRGERDTQYF. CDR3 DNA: TGTGCCAGCAGCTTAATCCGGGGGGAACGCGATACGCAGTATTTT.

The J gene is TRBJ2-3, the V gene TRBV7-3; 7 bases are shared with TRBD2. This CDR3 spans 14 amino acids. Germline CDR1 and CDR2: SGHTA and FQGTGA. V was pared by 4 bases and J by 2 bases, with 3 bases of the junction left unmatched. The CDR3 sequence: CASSSGLDTDTQYF. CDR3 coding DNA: TGTGCCAGCAGCTCCGGACTAGACACAGATACGCAGTATTTT. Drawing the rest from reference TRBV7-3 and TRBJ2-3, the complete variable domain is GAGVSQTPSNKVTEKGKYVELRCDPISGHTALYWYRQSLGQGPEFLIYFQGTGAADDSGLPNDRFFAVRPEGSVSTLKIQRTERGDSAVYLCASSSGLDTDTQYFGPGTRLTVL.